The 32 T cell receptor beta chains presented below share a single source sample, sequenced in a study of tumor and adjacent non-tumor tissue in lung cancer. TCRbeta libraries were built with three rounds of nested PCR, modified from ARM-PCR. TCRdb ran MiXCR on the multiplex PCR reads and lists one entry per CDR3 protein. The sample includes 75,000 to 80,000 distinct CDR3 sequences, 75% to 90% seen only once; the top ten take more than 10%. The template was RNA from unsorted bulk tissue. The sequenced sample was lung tumor tissue. These receptors all stem from a woman aged 45-60 years with non-small cell lung cancer.

In the case of this clonotype: Relative to the germline gene, one junction end is altered; a read error may explain this. CDR3 loop: CTSNKNWDTGEELF. CDR3 sequence (DNA): TGTACCAGCAACAAAAACTGGGACACCGGGGAGGAGTTGTTT. This rearrangement joins TRBV11-1 to TRBJ2-2; D is perhaps TRBD1 or TRBD2 (6 bases each). The CDR3 covers 14 residues. The V gene's germline CDR1 is SGHAT and CDR2 FQDESV (reference sequence).

As regards this clonotype: The conserved phenylalanine or tryptophan is not found at the CDR3 terminus, so this likely reflects a read error. Because the CDR3's place on the DNA is in doubt, the DNA is left out and the CDR3 is given as listed by TCRdb. This sequence joins TRBV29-1 and TRBJ2-7; TRBD1, the table's D call, was not compared with the DNA. The CDR3 sequence runs 11 residues, both termini included. Germline assignment: CDR1 SQVTM and CDR2 ANQGSEA. The CDR3 protein is CSGSDSSKQYC.

This clonotype appeared once. Sequence at one end of the junction differs from germline and may be a read error. The rearrangement joins TRBV20-1 to TRBJ2-1; either TRBD1 or TRBD2 may fit D (6 bases each). Germline lookup yields CDR1 DFQATT and CDR2 SNEGSKA (reference sequence). The CDR3 length is 16 residues. The CDR3 sequence is CIARVPRGGKIHEQSF. In nucleotides, the CDR3 is TGCATTGCTAGAGTACCCAGGGGCGGGAAAATCCATGAGCAGTCCTTC.

As for this clonotype: A read error may produce the germline difference seen at one junction end. In nucleotides, the CDR3 is TGCAGTGTTCTCATTAGCTGGCGCTCCCACGAGCAGTACTTC. Translating gives CSVLISWRSHEQYF. This rearrangement joins TRBV20-1 to TRBJ2-7; no clear D gene. Germline V CDR1 and CDR2: DFQATT, SNEGSKA (reference sequence). The CDR3 contains 14 residues.

This clonotype was seen just once. The CDR3 end shows no conserved phenylalanine or tryptophan, and so a read error is likely. It is unclear where the CDR3 begins or ends on the DNA, so no DNA is shown, and the CDR3 is as TCRdb lists it. The gene calls are TRBV11-1 and TRBJ2-5; TRBD2, as called in the table, went unchecked against the DNA. The germline V gene has CDR1 SGHAT and CDR2 FQDESV (reference sequence). Inclusive of both ends, the CDR3 amounts to 14 amino acids. The CDR3 here is CASSSGLYHETQYL.

The V and J genes are TRBV20-1 and TRBJ2-4; maybe TRBD2 (5 bases). This CDR3 comprises 13 residues. Germline V gene lookup returns CDR1 DFQATT and CDR2 SNEGSKA (reference sequence). The V end lost 4 bases, the J end lost 9 bases, and 16 bases lay between the germline ends. The CDR3 DNA is TGCAGTGCTATTTGGGAGCTCAAAGTCATTCAGTACTTC. It is translated as CSAIWELKVIQYF.

The genes are TRBV5-5 and TRBJ1-4; D is perhaps TRBD1 (5 bases). Germline V gene data show CDR1 as SGHKS and CDR2 as YYEKEE (reference sequence). This CDR3 is built from 12 residues. V was pared by 10 bases and J by 7 bases, with 14 bases between. The CDR3 region has the DNA TGTGCCGGCAACTCGACAGTTGAAAAACTGTTTTTT. Protein product: CAGNSTVEKLFF.

With regard to this clonotype: This may stem from a read error, because a much larger clone lies one nucleotide away. The chain links TRBV5-1 to TRBJ2-7; 14 bases line up with TRBD2. CDR3 length equals 16 residues. Germline CDR1 is SGHRS and CDR2 is YFSETQ. CDR3 DNA: TGCGCCAGCAGCTCCGGGACTAGCGGGGGAAGGGGCGAGCCGTACTTC. It translates to CASSSGTSGGRGEPYF.

Remarks on this clonotype: It is unclear where the CDR3 begins or ends on the DNA, so no DNA is shown, and the CDR3 is as TCRdb lists it. CDR3 region: CASRQDKFGTGAPGANVLNF. The chain recombines TRBV4-2 with TRBJ2-6; the DNA was not compared with TRBD1, the D call given in the table. Per the germline V gene, CDR1 is LGHNA and CDR2 is YNFKEQ. Ends included, the CDR3 has 20 residues.

A word on this clonotype: The junction and the germline gene differ at one end; a read error may be behind it. V gene TRBV11-2 combines with J gene TRBJ1-5; D unclear. The CDR3 is made up of 13 amino acids. The germline gives CDR1 SGHAT, CDR2 FQNNGV. Here the CDR3 DNA reads TGTGCCAACAGCCTGCGACACGATCAGCCCCAGCATTTC. Translated: CANSLRHDQPQHF.

Remarks on this clonotype: A read error may account for a junction end that differs from germline. V and J are TRBV4-1 and TRBJ2-7; TRBD2 might be the D (6 bases). CDR1 is MGHRA and CDR2 is YSYEKL in the germline V gene. The CDR3 spans 14 residues. The CDR3 region has the DNA TGCGCCAGCAGCCAATGGGCCACTAGCTACGAGCAATACTTC. This translates into CASSQWATSYEQYF.

Note on this clonotype: The junction and the germline gene differ at one end; a read error may be behind it. The chain has TRBV11-2 and TRBJ2-1; the D is unclear. The length of the CDR3 is 15 residues. CDR1 is SGHAT, CDR2 FQNNGV, per germline. The CDR3 DNA follows: TGTGCTAGCAACTTAGTTCAGAGTATATACAATGAGCAGTTCTTC. Its protein is CASNLVQSIYNEQFF.

The CDR3 here is CASRTGNDNVQFF. Here the CDR3 DNA reads TGTGCCAGCAGGACAGGGAACGACAATGTACAGTTCTTC. V is TRBV6-6 and J is TRBJ2-1; 7 bases are a match to TRBD1. The germline gives CDR1 MNHNY, CDR2 SVGAGI (reference sequence). The V and J ends lost 6 bases and 13 bases, in that order; junction bases with no gene match: 12. This CDR3 is built from 13 residues.

A note on this clonotype: An end of the junction does not agree with germline; a read error may underlie this. The J gene is TRBJ2-3, the V gene TRBV11-2, with D tentatively TRBD1 (5 bases). This CDR3 contains 18 residues. Germline V gene sequence: CDR1 SGHAT, CDR2 FQNNGV. The CDR3 nucleotides are TGTGCCAGCAGCTTCGTCGCCATGACCGGGTGGGGCACAGATACGCAGCGTTTT. It translates to CASSFVAMTGWGTDTQRF.

A remark on this clonotype: The limits of the CDR3 on the DNA are not certain, so only TCRdb's listed CDR3 is given. V and J are TRBV11-2 and TRBJ2-7; the D call TRBD1 from the table was never checked on the DNA. Germline assignment: CDR1 SGHAT and CDR2 FQNNGV. The CDR3 has 14 residues if both end residues are counted. The CDR3 reads CASSWGRGTYELYF.

To note about this clonotype: The junction differs from germline at one of its ends, possibly a read error. V usage is TRBV4-1 and J usage is TRBJ2-5; 10 bases agree with TRBD1. CDR1 is MGHRA, CDR2 YSYEKL, per germline. The CDR3 is made up of 13 amino acids. CDR3 sequence reads: CACGQGVSETQYF. The DNA of the CDR3 is TGTGCCTGCGGACAGGGGGTTTCAGAGACCCAGTACTTC.

As for this clonotype: This CDR3 is missing its conserved last phenylalanine or tryptophan, likely due to a read error. The chain joins TRBV28 to TRBJ2-7; D call uncertain. This CDR3 region has 14 residues. The V gene's germline CDR1 is MDHEN and CDR2 SYDVKM. CDR3 bases: TGTACCAGCAGTTTTTGGGATCGGTCCTATGAGCAGTACATC. This encodes CTSSFWDRSYEQYI.

The rearrangement uses TRBV6-5 and TRBJ1-6; 10 nucleotides align to TRBD1. The CDR3 runs to 13 residues. Germline trimming cut 6 bases from V and 17 bases from J; bases unmatched to any gene: 10. Germline V lookup: CDR1 MNHEY, CDR2 SVGAGI. CDR3 sequence reads: CASRGTGDSPFHF. The CDR3 DNA reads TGTGCCAGCAGAGGGACAGGGGACTCTCCCTTCCACTTT.

Points on this clonotype: An end of the junction differs from the germline gene, which may be a read error. The chain is built from TRBV11-1 and TRBJ2-2, with TRBD2 matching over 10 bases. The germline CDR1 and CDR2 sequences are SGHAT and FQDESV (reference sequence). The CDR3 length is 14 residues. The CDR3 is CASSYQREGTGELF. CDR3 DNA: TGTGCCAGCAGCTATCAGCGGGAGGGCACCGGGGAGCTGTTT.

Points on this clonotype: An end of the junction differs from the germline gene, which may be a read error. The V gene is TRBV20-1, the J gene TRBJ2-7; D remains ambiguous. Per the germline V gene, CDR1 is DFQATT and CDR2 is SNEGSKA (reference sequence). The CDR3 consists of 15 residues. As DNA, the CDR3 is TGCACTGCTAAAGATACCGGCTGGGGCTCCTACGAGCAGTACTTC. This gives the protein CTAKDTGWGSYEQYF.

In DNA form, the CDR3 reads TGTGCCAGCAGAATACAGGGAAGCTCCTACAATGAGCAGTTCTTC. As protein: CASRIQGSSYNEQFF. J is TRBJ2-1 and V is TRBV12-3 or TRBV12-4; TRBD1 is a possible D gene (6 bases). The CDR3 spans 15 residues. With 6 bases removed from V and 0 bases from J, the gap between germline ends came to 12 bases.

As to this clonotype: Compared with germline, one end of the junction differs, possibly owing to a read error. The chain carries TRBV10-2 and TRBJ2-7, with D unresolved. The DNA end lines up better with TRBJ2-1; the J call may be wrong. The CDR3 extends over 12 amino acids. Germline V gene sequence: CDR1 WSHSY, CDR2 SAAADI. The DNA of the CDR3 is TGTGCCAGCAGTGAGGAAGGTTACGAGCAGTTCTTC. Translation: CASSEEGYEQFF.

The sample holds one count of this clonotype. Germline is not matched at one junction end, which may reflect a read error. The CDR3 region is CSAKSGTGANTGDLLF. The CDR3 nucleotides read TGCAGTGCTAAATCTGGGACAGGGGCGAACACCGGGGATCTGTTATTT. The chain uses TRBV20-1 and TRBJ2-2; 10 bases align to TRBD1. The CDR3 runs 16 residues. Germline-derived CDR1 and CDR2 are DFQATT and SNEGSKA (reference sequence).

The chain carries TRBV4-3 and TRBJ2-2; D is unresolved. The CDR3 is 14 residues long. CDR1 LGHNA and CDR2 YSLEER come from the germline V gene. Between the trimmed V and J ends, which lost 4 bases and 13 bases, there was a span of 19 bases. CDR3 amino acids: CASSPRRNTWGLFF. The DNA of the CDR3 is TGCGCCAGCAGCCCTCGGAGAAACACCTGGGGGCTGTTTTTT.

This clonotype was seen a few times. The chain couples TRBV6-2 or TRBV6-3 to TRBJ2-7; D is uncertain. V was trimmed by 10 bases and J by 3 bases, leaving 16 bases between them. The CDR3 covers 13 residues. CDR1 and CDR2 (germline): MNHEY, SVGEGT. This CDR3 reads CANTPDNIYEQYF. For the CDR3, the DNA is TGTGCCAACACACCTGACAATATCTACGAGCAGTACTTC.

As for this clonotype: Compared with germline, one end of the junction differs, possibly owing to a read error. The V and J genes are TRBV20-1 and TRBJ2-5, with 9 nucleotides matching TRBD2. Looked up from germline, CDR1 is DFQATT and CDR2 is SNEGSKA (reference sequence). This CDR3 has 14 amino acids. This CDR3 is CSARSGTSSETQYF. CDR3 bases: TGCAGTGCTAGATCAGGGACTAGCTCCGAGACGCAGTACTTC.

Comment on this clonotype: Because it lacks the conserved phenylalanine or tryptophan at the end, this CDR3 is likely a read error. This chain joins TRBV20-1 and TRBJ2-3; maybe TRBD2 (5 bases). Germline CDR1 and CDR2: DFQATT and SNEGSKA (reference sequence). This CDR3 has 14 residues. The CDR3 loop reads CNAAGGLTMGTQYS. CDR3 in DNA: TGCAATGCGGCAGGCGGGCTGACGATGGGTACGCAGTATTCT.

As regards this clonotype: A much larger clone differs from this one at a single base, so this may be a read error. The rearrangement joins TRBV28 to TRBJ2-1, with 14 bases lining up with TRBD2. Germline V gives CDR1 MDHEN, CDR2 SYDVKM. The CDR3 contains 14 residues. V shed 7 bases and J 15 bases; nucleotides not matched to a gene: 11. In DNA, the CDR3 is TGTGCCAGCAATTCCCCGGGACTAGCGGGAGTTCTGTTCTTC. The encoded protein is CASNSPGLAGVLFF.

Comment on this clonotype: A much larger clonotype is one base distant, so this may be a read error. This rearrangement joins TRBV7-9 to TRBJ1-1; D perhaps matches TRBD1 (6 bases). Germline V lookup: CDR1 SEHNR, CDR2 FQNEAQ (reference sequence). This CDR3 is 17 amino acids long. CDR3 sequence (DNA): TGTGCCAGCAGCTCGAGGGACCCGGGACAAGCGAACACTGAAGTTTTCTTT. This translates into CASSSRDPGQANTEVFF.

The table lists this clonotype with a count of one. With a much larger clone just one base away, this may be a read error. The V call is TRBV9, the J call TRBJ2-1; D is undetermined. Germline V gives CDR1 SGDLS, CDR2 YYNGEE. The CDR3 totals 14 residues. The CDR3 loop is CATSSTNSYNEQFF. DNA for the CDR3: TGTGCCACCAGCTCCACAAACTCCTACAATGAGCAGTTCTTC. Filled out from reference TRBV9 and TRBJ2-1, the complete variable domain reads DSGVTQTPKHLITATGQRVTLRCSPRSGDLSVYWYQQSLDQGLQFLIQYYNGEERAKGNILERFSAQQFPDLHSELNLSSLELGDSALYFCATSSTNSYNEQFFGPGTRLTVL.

This clonotype was counted once. The CDR3 ends on some other residue instead of the conserved phenylalanine or tryptophan, so this is likely a read error. J is TRBJ1-4 and V is TRBV11-2, with D perhaps matching TRBD1 (5 bases). Germline lookup yields CDR1 SGHAT and CDR2 FQNNGV. Trimming removed 5 bases at V and 5 bases at J, with 15 bases between. This CDR3 has 15 amino acids. DNA of the CDR3: TGTGCCAGCAGCACAGGTGTGGGATACAATGAAAAACTGTTTTAT. Residues: CASSTGVGYNEKLFY.

A note on this clonotype: At one boundary the junction diverges from the germline segment, which might be a read error. The J gene is TRBJ2-3, the V gene TRBV20-1, with D perhaps TRBD2 (6 bases). CDR3 size: 13 residues. The germline gives CDR1 DFQATT, CDR2 SNEGSKA (reference sequence). The CDR3 here is CSGVRGTLDTHYF. CDR3 DNA sequence: TGCAGTGGGGTCCGGGGGACCTTAGATACGCATTATTTT.